A selection of T cell receptor beta chains follows, all from one sample in a study of blood T cell repertoires in COVID-19. Clones were read by immunoSEQ multiplex PCR, and TCRdb kept only the in-frame ones, dropping some. The sample lists around 200,000 clones; around 90% were seen once. Sample: PBMCs or T cells enriched from blood (not recorded which). The receptors originated from a young man with acute COVID-19. Each CDR3 is given with its conserved first and last residue. The D gene is left open where the match is weak. Not every row has a clone size; where given, it reads once, few, many or a size class.

clone_size: -
v_call: TRBV11-2
d_call: TRBD1
j_call: TRBJ1-3
cdr3_aa: CASSLTGSGNTIYF
cdr3_nt: TGTGCCAGCAGCTTGACAGGGTCTGGAAACACCATATATTTT

clone_size: few
v_call: TRBV7-3
d_call: TRBD1
j_call: TRBJ1-6
cdr3_aa: CASSLTGLNSPLHF
cdr3_nt: TGTGCCAGCAGCTTGACAGGGTTGAATTCACCCCTCCACTTT

clone_size: -
v_call: TRBV6-6
d_call: TRBD1
j_call: TRBJ1-3
cdr3_aa: CASSPDREWGNTIYF
cdr3_nt: TGTGCCAGCAGTCCCGACAGGGAGTGGGGAAACACCATATATTTT

clone_size: once
v_call: TRBV6-1
d_call: -
j_call: TRBJ1-2
cdr3_aa: CASSDGRILDGYTF
cdr3_nt: TGTGCCAGCAGTGACGGCAGGATCCTCGATGGCTACACCTTC

clone_size: -
v_call: TRBV5-8
d_call: -
j_call: TRBJ1-3
cdr3_aa: CASSFGRNTIYF
cdr3_nt: TGTGCCAGCAGCTTCGGGAGAAACACCATATATTTT

clone_size: few
v_call: TRBV7-9
d_call: TRBD2
j_call: TRBJ2-1
cdr3_aa: CASSLLAGGSNEQFF
cdr3_nt: TGTGCCAGCAGCTTACTAGCGGGAGGGAGTAATGAGCAGTTCTTC

clone_size: -
v_call: TRBV7-8
d_call: -
j_call: TRBJ2-7
cdr3_aa: CASSLRLETYEQYF
cdr3_nt: TGTGCCAGCAGCCTAAGACTAGAGACCTACGAGCAGTACTTC

clone_size: -
v_call: TRBV15
d_call: -
j_call: TRBJ1-2
cdr3_aa: CATSRGEGRGYGYTF
cdr3_nt: TGTGCCACCAGCAGAGGGGAAGGCAGGGGCTATGGCTACACCTTC

clone_size: few
v_call: TRBV11-3
d_call: TRBD2
j_call: TRBJ2-1
cdr3_aa: CASSLTGGTNNEQFF
cdr3_nt: TGTGCCAGCAGCTTGACGGGAGGAACGAACAATGAGCAGTTCTTC

clone_size: -
v_call: TRBV11-3
d_call: TRBD1
j_call: TRBJ2-3
cdr3_aa: CASSLSMGQGSTDTQYF
cdr3_nt: TGTGCCAGCAGCTTATCAATGGGACAGGGCAGCACAGATACGCAGTATTTT

clone_size: -
v_call: TRBV28
d_call: TRBD1
j_call: TRBJ2-1
cdr3_aa: CASSRQGSNEQFF
cdr3_nt: TGTGCCAGCAGTAGACAGGGCTCCAATGAGCAGTTCTTC

clone_size: -
v_call: TRBV12-1
d_call: -
j_call: TRBJ1-2
cdr3_aa: CASSLAGSPYGYTF
cdr3_nt: TGTGCCAGCAGTTTGGCCGGGTCGCCCTATGGCTACACCTTC

clone_size: few
v_call: TRBV30
d_call: -
j_call: TRBJ1-6
cdr3_aa: CAWGKQNSPLHF
cdr3_nt: TGTGCCTGGGGAAAACAGAATTCACCCCTCCACTTT

clone_size: -
v_call: TRBV10-3
d_call: TRBD1
j_call: TRBJ1-6
cdr3_aa: CAISPTGTGDSPLHF
cdr3_nt: TGTGCCATCAGTCCTACCGGGACAGGGGATTCACCCCTCCACTTT

clone_size: -
v_call: TRBV9
d_call: -
j_call: TRBJ1-3
cdr3_aa: CASNPGDDRNTIYF
cdr3_nt: TGTGCCAGCAATCCAGGGGACGATCGAAACACCATATATTTT

clone_size: -
v_call: TRBV29-1
d_call: TRBD2
j_call: TRBJ2-1
cdr3_aa: CSVGLAGGLYNEQFF
cdr3_nt: TGCAGCGTTGGATTAGCGGGAGGGTTATACAATGAGCAGTTCTTC

clone_size: -
v_call: TRBV12-3/TRBV12-4
d_call: -
j_call: TRBJ2-3
cdr3_aa: CASSWTVADTQYF
cdr3_nt: TGTGCCAGCAGTTGGACAGTAGCAGATACGCAGTATTTT

clone_size: -
v_call: TRBV5-4
d_call: TRBD1
j_call: TRBJ1-5
cdr3_aa: CASRKRDREGNQPQHF
cdr3_nt: TGTGCCAGCAGAAAGCGGGACAGGGAGGGGAATCAGCCCCAGCATTTT

clone_size: -
v_call: TRBV7-2
d_call: -
j_call: TRBJ2-3
cdr3_aa: CASSLQEPDTQYF
cdr3_nt: TGTGCCAGCAGCTTACAGGAACCAGATACGCAGTATTTT

clone_size: -
v_call: TRBV19
d_call: -
j_call: TRBJ2-7
cdr3_aa: CASSIQASYEQYF
cdr3_nt: TGTGCCAGTAGTATACAGGCCTCCTACGAGCAATACTTC

clone_size: -
v_call: TRBV5-6
d_call: -
j_call: TRBJ2-3
cdr3_aa: CASSSEILGRGDPDTQYF
cdr3_nt: TGTGCCAGCAGCTCCGAAATCCTAGGGCGGGGTGACCCAGATACGCAGTATTTT

clone_size: -
v_call: TRBV29-1
d_call: -
j_call: TRBJ2-1
cdr3_aa: CSVEDHSGEEQFF
cdr3_nt: TGCAGCGTTGAAGATCATTCGGGTGAAGAGCAGTTCTTC

clone_size: -
v_call: TRBV28
d_call: TRBD1
j_call: TRBJ2-7
cdr3_aa: CASAWDSPYEQYF
cdr3_nt: TGTGCCAGCGCCTGGGACAGCCCCTACGAGCAGTACTTC

clone_size: -
v_call: TRBV11-2
d_call: TRBD2
j_call: TRBJ2-3
cdr3_aa: CASSISSGRGDTQYF
cdr3_nt: TGTGCCAGCAGCATCTCGAGCGGGAGAGGGGATACGCAGTATTTT

clone_size: -
v_call: TRBV29-1
d_call: -
j_call: TRBJ1-1
cdr3_aa: CSVEGGEQPDEAFF
cdr3_nt: TGCAGCGTTGAAGGCGGGGAGCAGCCCGATGAAGCTTTCTTT

clone_size: -
v_call: TRBV28
d_call: -
j_call: TRBJ1-6
cdr3_aa: CASIGLGSGSPLHF
cdr3_nt: TGTGCCAGCATCGGACTGGGGTCAGGTTCACCCCTCCACTTT

clone_size: -
v_call: TRBV2
d_call: TRBD2
j_call: TRBJ2-7
cdr3_aa: CASRERSAGGREQYF
cdr3_nt: TGTGCCAGCAGGGAGAGATCAGCGGGAGGACGGGAGCAGTACTTC

clone_size: -
v_call: TRBV18
d_call: -
j_call: TRBJ1-4
cdr3_aa: CASSPGVANEKLFF
cdr3_nt: TGTGCCAGCTCCCCAGGAGTGGCTAATGAAAAACTGTTTTTT